This T cell receptor (beta chain) was obtained from a study of beta chain features in type 1 diabetes. About the study: Age, gender and cell yields were similar between patients and healthy donors. Regarding the study as a whole: For patients and controls alike, PCR might favor shorter templates to the same degree. Relative to healthy donors, patients appeared to have naive, central memory and Treg TCRB repertoires that were more similar. In cDNA sequencing, cells with high TCR expression could be over-represented.

Regarding this clone: Antigen specificity is unknown.

The CDR3 runs 16 residues. Per germline, CDR1 SGHVS and CDR2 FNYEAQ. V shed 5 bases and J 7 bases; nucleotides not matched to a gene: 10. The entirety of the isolated RNA underwent reverse transcription, so expressed TCRB transcripts were sequenced. Assay used: immunoSEQ multiplex PCR; TCRdb lists only in-frame clones, some missing. The sample carries a few hundred thousand clones, around a quarter recorded once. Sample: central memory CD4+ T cells from blood. The gene calls are TRBV7-6 and TRBJ2-3, with 12 bases lining up with TRBD2. This sequence was found in a man younger than 40 in good health. The CDR3 region is CASSQPLAGGLNTQYF. CDR3 sequence (DNA): TGTGCCAGCAGCCAGCCCCTAGCGGGGGGGCTAAATACGCAGTATTTT.